Listed below are T cell receptor beta chains from one sample, sequenced in a study of CDR3 diversity in severe acne. One entry per CDR3 protein, called by TCRdb with MiXCR from the PCR reads. The sample lists about 76,000 distinct CDR3 sequences; under 60% were seen once. Sequenced: blood. These receptors came from a male donor in good health, without acne. Both conserved end residues are part of each CDR3. The order of the fields is D gene, CDR3 length, V gene, CDR3 protein. D genes are given only for firm matches.

D: .; length: 14; V: TRBV15; CDR3: CATSGDSGANVLTF
D: .; length: 13; V: TRBV20-1; CDR3: CSARDPGRPGYTF
D: .; length: 13; V: TRBV29-1; CDR3: CSVEVGGEPEAFF
D: .; length: 12; V: TRBV25-1; CDR3: CASRGGTGELFF
D: .; length: 15; V: TRBV7-9; CDR3: CASSLVGLPSYEQYF
D: .; length: 13; V: TRBV29-1; CDR3: CSVGRRLDTEAFF
D: TRBD1; length: 18; V: TRBV6-5; CDR3: CASSFSEMGQNLSGGYTF
D: .; length: 16; V: TRBV9; CDR3: CASSVGREGPNSPLHF
D: .; length: 14; V: TRBV7-9; CDR3: CASSNGDLNTEAFF
D: TRBD2; length: 16; V: TRBV7-2; CDR3: CASSLAGLAGYNEQFF
D: .; length: 13; V: TRBV4-1; CDR3: CASKGANTGELFF
D: .; length: 12; V: TRBV29-1; CDR3: CSVDNVNPEAFF
D: .; length: 13; V: TRBV29-1; CDR3: CNADPLNNYGYTF
D: .; length: 15; V: TRBV20-1; CDR3: CSARSTQGGASPLHF
D: TRBD1; length: 15; V: TRBV5-6; CDR3: CANGTGTAYRETQYF
D: .; length: 13; V: TRBV20-1; CDR3: CSASSTPDYGYTF
D: TRBD1; length: 16; V: TRBV24-1; CDR3: CATSDSGTGGNQPQHF
D: TRBD1; length: 15; V: TRBV4-1; CDR3: CASSQGTGPNSPLHF
D: .; length: 16; V: TRBV7-6; CDR3: CASSQGTGFGSNEQFF
D: .; length: 13; V: TRBV20-1; CDR3: CSARSRGNQPQHF
D: TRBD1; length: 14; V: TRBV28; CDR3: CASRQGGEVAEAFF
D: .; length: 15; V: TRBV9; CDR3: CASSVGTEEWKKLFF
D: .; length: 20; V: TRBV27; CDR3: CASSLYGAPTADIMNTEAFF
D: .; length: 14; V: TRBV5-5; CDR3: CASSLRLATDPQYF
D: TRBD1; length: 13; V: TRBV6-6; CDR3: CASSDRVEVEQYF
D: .; length: 13; V: TRBV19; CDR3: CASSIDRRAGQYF
D: .; length: 15; V: TRBV30; CDR3: CAWSAGPRRDTEAFF
D: TRBD1; length: 14; V: TRBV20-1; CDR3: CSARDTGGFTEAFF
D: TRBD1; length: 14; V: TRBV7-9; CDR3: CASSYGTGTYEQFF
D: TRBD2; length: 17; V: TRBV3-1; CDR3: CASSQDIGTSARYEQYF
D: .; length: 15; V: TRBV24-1; CDR3: CATSDPQTGQETQYF
D: TRBD2; length: 17; V: TRBV24-1; CDR3: CATSALLAGGPSDEQFF
D: .; length: 11; V: TRBV7-9; CDR3: CASSLTRSYTF
D: .; length: 11; V: TRBV11-2; CDR3: CASSLSTEAFF
D: .; length: 16; V: TRBV2; CDR3: CASSDRVVRVDQPQHF
D: .; length: 15; V: TRBV5-4; CDR3: CASSLRGFDNEPQHF